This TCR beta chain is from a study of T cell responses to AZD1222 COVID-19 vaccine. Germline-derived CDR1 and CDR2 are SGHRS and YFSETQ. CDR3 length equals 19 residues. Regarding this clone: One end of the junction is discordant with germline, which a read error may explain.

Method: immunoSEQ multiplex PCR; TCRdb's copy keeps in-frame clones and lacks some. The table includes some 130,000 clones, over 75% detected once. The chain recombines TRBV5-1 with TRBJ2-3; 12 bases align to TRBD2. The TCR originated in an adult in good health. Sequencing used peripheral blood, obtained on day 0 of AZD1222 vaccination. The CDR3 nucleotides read TGCGCCCGCAGCGGGGGGCGGGGGTGGGGGACTAGCGGGTCAGATACGCAGTATTTT. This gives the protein CARSGGRGWGTSGSDTQYF. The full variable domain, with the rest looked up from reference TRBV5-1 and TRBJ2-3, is KAGVTQTPRYLIKTRGQQVTLSCSPISGHRSVSWYQQTPGQGLQFLFEYFSETQRNKGNFPGRFSGRQFSNSRSEMNVSTLELGDSALYLCARSGGRGWGTSGSDTQYFGPGTRLTVL.